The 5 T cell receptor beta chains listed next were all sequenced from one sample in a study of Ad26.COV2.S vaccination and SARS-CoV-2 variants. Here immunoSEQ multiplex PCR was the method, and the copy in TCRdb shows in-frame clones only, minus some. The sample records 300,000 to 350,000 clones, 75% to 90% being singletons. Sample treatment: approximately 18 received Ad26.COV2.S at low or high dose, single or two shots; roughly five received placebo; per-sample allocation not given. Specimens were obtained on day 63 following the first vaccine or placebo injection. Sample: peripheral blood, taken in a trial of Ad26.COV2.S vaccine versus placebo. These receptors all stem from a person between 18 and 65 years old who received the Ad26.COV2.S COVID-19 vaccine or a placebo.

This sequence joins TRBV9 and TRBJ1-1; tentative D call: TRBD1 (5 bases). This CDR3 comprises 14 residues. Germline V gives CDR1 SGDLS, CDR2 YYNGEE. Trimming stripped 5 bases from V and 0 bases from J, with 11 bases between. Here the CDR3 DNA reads TGTGCCAGCAGTGATGGGGGAGTGAACACTGAAGCTTTCTTT. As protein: CASSDGGVNTEAFF.

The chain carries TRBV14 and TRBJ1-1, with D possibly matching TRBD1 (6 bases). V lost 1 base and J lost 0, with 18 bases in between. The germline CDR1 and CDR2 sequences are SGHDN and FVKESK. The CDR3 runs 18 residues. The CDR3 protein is CASSQGTPGDYVNTEAFF. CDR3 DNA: TGTGCCAGCAGCCAAGGGACGCCAGGGGACTATGTGAACACTGAAGCTTTCTTT. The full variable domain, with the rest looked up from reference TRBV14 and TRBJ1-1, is EAGVTQFPSHSVIEKGQTVTLRCDPISGHDNLYWYRRVMGKEIKFLLHFVKESKQDESGMPNNRFLAERTGGTYSTLKVQPAELEDSGVYFCASSQGTPGDYVNTEAFFGQGTRLTVV.

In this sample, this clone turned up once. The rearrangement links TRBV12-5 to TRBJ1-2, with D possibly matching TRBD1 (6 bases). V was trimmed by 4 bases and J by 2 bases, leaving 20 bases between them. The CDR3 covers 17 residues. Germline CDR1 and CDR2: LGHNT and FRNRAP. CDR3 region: CASGSRTVPLLNYGYTF. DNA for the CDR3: TGTGCTAGTGGTTCTCGGACAGTTCCCCTGCTCAACTATGGCTACACCTTC.

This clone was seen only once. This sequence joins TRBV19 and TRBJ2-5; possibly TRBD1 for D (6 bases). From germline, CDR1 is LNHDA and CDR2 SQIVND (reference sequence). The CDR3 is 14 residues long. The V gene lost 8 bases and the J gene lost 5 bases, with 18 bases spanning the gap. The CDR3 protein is CASCPPGVCETQYF. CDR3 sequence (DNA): TGTGCCAGTTGCCCCCCAGGGGTTTGCGAGACCCAGTACTTC. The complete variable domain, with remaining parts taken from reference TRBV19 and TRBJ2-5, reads DGGITQSPKYLFRKEGQNVTLSCEQNLNHDAMYWYRQDPGQGLRLIYYSQIVNDFQKGDIAEGYSVSREKKESFPLTVTSAQKNPTAFYLCASCPPGVCETQYFGPGTRLLVL.

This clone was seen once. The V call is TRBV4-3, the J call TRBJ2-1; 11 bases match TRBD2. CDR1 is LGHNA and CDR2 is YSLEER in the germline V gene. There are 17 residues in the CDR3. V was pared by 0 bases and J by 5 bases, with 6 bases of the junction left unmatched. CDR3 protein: CASSQDVAGGINNEQFF. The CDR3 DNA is TGCGCCAGCAGCCAAGACGTAGCGGGAGGGATAAACAATGAGCAGTTCTTC.